This entry describes one TCR beta chain. The antigen it binds to is not known. Base qualities are not at hand, and no much larger clone is one base apart. Inclusive of the bounding cysteine and phenylalanine, the CDR3 is 14 residues long. The only DNA kept is the CDR3, 42 bases in frame from the first base. The germline V gene supplies CDR1 SNHLY and CDR2 FYNNEI. V is clipped by 8 bases and J by 4 bases, and the sequence between their germline boundaries is 15 bases long. The record originates from a study of blood T cell repertoires in COVID-19 (dated by TCRdb to about 2020). Describing the broader study: The collaborator samples originated in the United States, Italy and Spain and spanned the acute and convalescent phases of COVID-19. The material from the prospective study consisted of cDNA or gDNA derived from T cells, B-cell-depleted T cells, or PBMCs. Subjects who had been exposed to COVID-19, were actively infected with it, or had recovered from it provided the deeply sampled blood TCRbeta repertoires that made up the dataset. The repertoires were made available in a free public database intended to serve as a resource for research on the immune response to SARS-CoV-2. The samples were drawn from the first 160 participants of the ongoing ImmuneRACE study and from 1,254 subjects provided by 6 global collaborators. A de-identified subject ID, COVID-19 status, age in years and sex were almost always included in the sample metadata. Where available, HLA class I and class II types were taken from metadata supplied by the sample provider and were not determined by assay-based typing. Findings and caveats that apply to the study as a whole: The amount of clinical and demographic metadata varied by source and participant and was provided uncurated.

The collaborating institutions used their own protocols to collect whole blood in K2EDTA tubes. Collaborator samples were shipped for TCRbeta analysis as frozen whole blood, isolated PBMCs, or DNA extracted from either sample type. TCRbeta CDR3 regions were amplified from genomic DNA by means of the immunoSEQ Assay, a bias-controlled multiplex PCR. On the authors' methods: The number of nucleated cells in each sample was estimated from the amplification of reference gene primers within the assay. Sequence reads were collapsed and filtered to measure the absolute abundance of every unique TCRbeta CDR3 rearrangement. For each sample, productive Simpson clonality was calculated as the square root of Simpson's diversity index across productive rearrangements. TCRdb mirrors the immuneACCESS table, restricted to in-frame sequences. Some clones are absent from its copies; in checked studies, under half trace to an unresolved V gene, and the reason for the others is unknown. Clone size and V and J calls were adopted from that table, with D and trimming inferred from the DNA. The sample includes a few hundred thousand clones, with approximately 85% observed a single time. The top ten clones comprise around 1.6% of the sample.

Material for sequencing was peripheral blood. The receptor comes from a woman aged 45-59 years with acute or convalescent COVID-19. The chain couples TRBV2 to TRBJ1-5, with the D gene too uncertain to name. The nucleotides are TGTGCCAGCGCAGGTCTATTGGAAAATCAGCCCCAGCATTTT. The translation is CASAGLLENQPQHF. The full variable domain, with segments outside the CDR3 supplied by the reference TRBV2 and TRBJ1-5 proteins, appears as EPEVTQTPSHQVTQMGQEVILRCVPISNHLYFYWYRQILGQKVEFLVSFYNNEISEKSEIFDDQFSVERPDGSNFTLKIRSTKLEDSAMYFCASAGLLENQPQHFGDGTRLSIL.